A single sample gave rise to the 9 T cell receptor beta chains below, sequenced in a study of T-cell reconstitution after alpha-beta-depleted transplantation in children. A TCRbeta library incorporating unique molecular identifiers was prepared. One entry per CDR3 protein results from TCRdb running MiXCR on the PCR reads. This table has about 360,000 distinct CDR3 sequences, 13% appearing once. The sample in question was PBMCs, obtained from the stem cell graft. The receptors derive from a human donor who donated a stem cell graft to a child with Fanconi anemia.

The chain uses TRBV13 and TRBJ2-2, with a tentative D call TRBD2 (6 bases). The CDR3 is made up of 16 amino acids. Germline V gene data show CDR1 as PRHDT and CDR2 as FYEKMQ (reference sequence). Trimming removed 1 base from V and 0 bases from J, with 9 bases in between. CDR3 sequence: CASSLVRGTNTGELFF. DNA of the CDR3: TGTGCCAGCAGCTTAGTTCGCGGGACGAACACCGGGGAGCTGTTTTTT.

The V gene is TRBV5-1, the J gene TRBJ2-3, with D possibly matching TRBD2 (5 bases). Germline CDR1 reads SGHRS; CDR2 reads YFSETQ. V was cut by 1 base and J by 3 bases, with 9 bases left in between. The CDR3 extends over 14 amino acids. In DNA, the CDR3 is TGCGCCAGCAGCTTGTCGAGGGAAACAGATACGCAGTATTTT. Protein product: CASSLSRETDTQYF.

The chain is built from TRBV5-4 and TRBJ2-1, with 7 nucleotides matching TRBD2. The CDR3 length is 14 residues. Germline V CDR1 and CDR2: SGHNT, YYREEE (reference sequence). V shed 6 bases and J 7 bases; nucleotides not matched to a gene: 10. The DNA of the CDR3 is TGTGCCAGCACCCTCGGGGCAGCGGGGAATGAGCAGTTCTTC. It yields the protein CASTLGAAGNEQFF.

There are many counts of this clonotype. The chain is built from TRBV10-2 and TRBJ2-7; D not certain. With 7 bases removed from V and 3 bases from J, the gap between germline ends came to 10 bases. The CDR3 runs 12 residues. Germline-derived CDR1 and CDR2 are WSHSY and SAAADI. CDR3 residues: CASKKGLYEQYF. CDR3 coding DNA: TGCGCCAGCAAGAAGGGCCTCTACGAGCAGTACTTC.

In this sample, this clonotype turned up a few times. The J gene is TRBJ2-7, the V gene TRBV12-3 or TRBV12-4; possible D gene TRBD2, 5 bases. The CDR3 sequence is 16 residues long. With 3 bases removed from V and 5 bases from J, the gap between germline ends came to 20 bases. The CDR3 spells CASSFPNSRPGDEQYF. The CDR3 nucleotides read TGTGCCAGCAGTTTCCCCAATTCGAGGCCCGGGGACGAGCAGTACTTC.

This clonotype was observed at least ten times. The CDR3 loop reads CASSRGTGEILEQFF. The CDR3 nucleotides read TGCGCCAGCAGCCGAGGGACAGGAGAGATATTAGAGCAGTTCTTC. The chain links TRBV5-1 to TRBJ2-1, with 8 positions matching TRBD1. CDR3 length: 15 residues. V lost 4 bases, J lost 10 bases, and 13 bases stayed unmatched. CDR1 and CDR2 from the germline V gene are SGHRS and YFSETQ.

The chain couples TRBV10-3 to TRBJ1-1; 9 bases align to TRBD1. Germline CDR1 is ENHRY and CDR2 is SYGVKD. After removal of 9 bases from V and 2 bases from J, the junction contained 4 bases not matched to a gene. CDR3 length equals 13 residues. The CDR3: CAITTGGNTEAFF. In DNA form, the CDR3 reads TGTGCCATAACGACAGGGGGTAACACTGAAGCTTTCTTT.

This clonotype was seen a few times. The rearrangement links TRBV5-6 to TRBJ2-2, with 11 nucleotides matching TRBD1. This CDR3 spans 16 amino acids. Unmatched junction bases numbered 10, after V lost 9 bases and J lost 3 bases. From germline, CDR1 is SGHDT and CDR2 YYEEEE. The CDR3 here is CATRMRTGGHTGELFF. The CDR3, as DNA: TGTGCCACCCGCATGAGGACAGGGGGCCACACCGGGGAGCTGTTTTTT. Complete variable domain (other parts from reference TRBV5-6 and TRBJ2-2): DAGVTQSPTHLIKTRGQQVTLRCSPKSGHDTVSWYQQALGQGPQFIFQYYEEEERQRGNFPDRFSGHQFPNYSSELNVNALLLGDSALYLCATRMRTGGHTGELFFGEGSRLTVL.

This chain connects TRBV7-9 to TRBJ1-2; TRBD1 agrees at 7 bases. This CDR3 has 13 residues. The germline CDR1 and CDR2 sequences are SEHNR and FQNEAQ (reference sequence). V was pared by 5 bases and J by 7 bases, with 7 bases of the junction left unmatched. The CDR3 coding sequence is TGTGCCAGCAGCCCGACAGGGTTCGGTGGCTACACCTTC. This sequence encodes CASSPTGFGGYTF.